This T cell receptor beta chain is drawn from a study of shared clonotypes between healthy human individuals (dated by TCRdb to 2018 to 2021). In the study overall: Three men and two women, aged 18 to 49 years, made up the cohort. To increase sequencing depth and limit assay-specific biases, TCR repertoire library preparation and sequencing were carried out by different laboratories using diverse techniques. For each donor, three plates each were used for CD4 naive and CD4 memory, two plates were used for CD8 naive, and one plate was used for CD8 memory. To estimate repertoire size and how much clonotype sharing occurs between individuals, the study deeply sequenced the blood TCR repertoires of about 5 healthy adults. Leukapheresis yielded between about 0.9 and 10 billion PBMCs per donor. The research as a whole found: Pairwise subsampling led to the expectation that sequencing depth would affect the degree of clonotype sharing among donors. Sharing across several donors was observed for 4.5% to 6.5% of naive CD4, 3.5% of naive CD8, about 2.5% of memory CD4, and over 0.3% of memory CD8 clonotypes. Larger estimated clonotype richness was generally found for naive subsets than for memory subsets. Incomplete sequencing was indicated by rarefaction of sorted-subset datasets, despite the large sequencing depth. Sampling was limited to blood, and TCR repertoires in tissue likely differ from TCR repertoires in blood. Higher generation probabilities were observed for clonotypes shared by all four sorted-subset donors than for non-shared clonotypes. Because the study included a small number of donors, the genetic and exposure-history diversity represented was limited.

TCR CDR3 regions were amplified from genomic DNA by multiplex PCR using the deep immunoSEQ assay. Extracted genomic DNA from each cell subset was distributed evenly across all wells of several immunoSEQ 96-well plates, and each plate was treated as a replicate. For sorted subsets, each replicate PCR was loaded with 150 to 250 ng genomic DNA, equivalent to approximately 27,000 T cell genomes. Purified libraries were quantified with a Qubit 3.0 fluorometer, sized on a Bioanalyzer 2100, and re-quantified with the KAPA Library Quantification kit. Every immunoSEQ 96-well plate was sequenced on a separate single-read 150-cycle Illumina NextSeq 550 flow cell. In the authors' own workflow: Because the immunoSEQ output held only junctional sequences and lacked quality scores, the filtering could not match the filtering applied to full-length reads. To assign V/J genes and CDR3, sequences were annotated against IMGT germline references using PyIR, a Python wrapper for IgBLAST v1.9. Reads were removed for weak V/J assignments (E-value above 1e-6), missing CDR3, stop codons, out-of-frame junctions, or ambiguous translated residues. A V3J clonotype was defined by an identical inferred V gene, J gene, and CDR3 amino acid sequence. To compute the percentage overlap between repertoires, the number of shared unique clonotypes was divided by the size of the smaller repertoire. RTK rarefaction, the Chao1 estimator, and Recon v2.1 estimates of unobserved clonotypes were used to assess repertoire richness. OLGA was used to compute generation probabilities for all TCRbeta clonotypes that the gDNA method yielded from a handful of donors. The clones in this table, taken by TCRdb from immuneACCESS, are in-frame only. Not every clone is retained; where verified, under half of the shortfall comes from an unresolved V gene, and the cause of the rest is unknown. D and trimming were read from the DNA, whereas the V and J calls and clone size are those reported in that table. The sample table holds roughly 1 million clones, of which under 80% were seen once. The ten biggest clones cover about 1.5% of the sample.

Healthy HIV-negative adults with no recently reported acute infections or vaccinations were included as donors. Only Caucasian adults living in Nashville, Tennessee, USA were represented among the donors. Magnetic negative selection was used to enrich CD4+ T cells, after which naive cells were positively selected on CD45RA and the negative fraction became the memory subset. Blood was collected by leukapheresis, and PBMCs were isolated by Ficoll-Histopaque density gradient centrifugation and then cryopreserved in liquid nitrogen vapor phase. Purity and quantity of every magnetically sorted T cell population were checked by analytical flow cytometry. Genomic DNA was isolated from each sorted fraction and quantified by UV absorbance on a Nanodrop 2000c. For this clone: The target of this receptor is not known. Base qualities are not provided; no much larger clone lies one nucleotide away.

The TCR was taken from a man between 18 and 35 years old in good health. The sequencing input was memory CD4+ T cells sorted from blood. What the cell subset or site label conveys for this sample: CD45RA-negative fraction.

Read as DNA, the sequence is TGTGCCAGCAGCTTAGCGGGGGGCGGATATGGAAACACCATATATTTT. This is translated as CASSLAGGGYGNTIYF. This sequence uses TRBV7-8 and TRBJ1-3; TRBD1 might be the D gene, on 6 matching bases. Taken from cysteine to phenylalanine, the CDR3 has 16 residues. CDR3 DNA only is kept here, 48 bases in frame from base 1. V is reduced by 0 bases and J by 3 bases, leaving a spacing of 12 bases between them. Sequences SGHVS (CDR1) and FQNEAQ (CDR2) are obtained from the germline V gene.